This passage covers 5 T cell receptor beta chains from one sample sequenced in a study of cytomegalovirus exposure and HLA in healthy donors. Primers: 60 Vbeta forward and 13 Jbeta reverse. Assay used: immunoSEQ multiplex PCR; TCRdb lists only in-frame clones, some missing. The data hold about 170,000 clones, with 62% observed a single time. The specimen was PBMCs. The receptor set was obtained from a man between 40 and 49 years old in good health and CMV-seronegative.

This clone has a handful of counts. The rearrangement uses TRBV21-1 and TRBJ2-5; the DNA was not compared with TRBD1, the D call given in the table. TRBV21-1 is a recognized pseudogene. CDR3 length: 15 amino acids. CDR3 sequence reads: CASSKTGAFGETQYF. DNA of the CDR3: TGTGCCAGCAGCAAAACAGGGGCCTTTGGAGAGACCCAGTACTTC.

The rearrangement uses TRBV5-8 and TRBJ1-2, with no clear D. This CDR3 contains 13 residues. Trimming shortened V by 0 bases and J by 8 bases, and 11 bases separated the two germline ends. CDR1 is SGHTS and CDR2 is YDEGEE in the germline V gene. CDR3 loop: CASSLVGQLGYTF. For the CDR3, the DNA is TGTGCCAGCAGCTTGGTTGGGCAGTTGGGCTACACCTTC.

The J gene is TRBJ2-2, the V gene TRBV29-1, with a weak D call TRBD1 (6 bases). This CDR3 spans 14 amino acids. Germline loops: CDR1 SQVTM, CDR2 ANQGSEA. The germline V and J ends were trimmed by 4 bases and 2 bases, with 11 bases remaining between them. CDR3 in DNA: TGCAGCGTTGTGAAGGACAGAAACACCGGGGAGCTGTTTTTT. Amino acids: CSVVKDRNTGELFF.

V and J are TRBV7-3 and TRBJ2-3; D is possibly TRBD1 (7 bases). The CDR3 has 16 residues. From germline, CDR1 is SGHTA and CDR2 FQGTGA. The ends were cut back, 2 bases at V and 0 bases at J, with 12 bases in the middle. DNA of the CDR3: TGTGCCAGCAGCTTACAGGGGGGTAAAAGCACAGATACGCAGTATTTT. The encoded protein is CASSLQGGKSTDTQYF.

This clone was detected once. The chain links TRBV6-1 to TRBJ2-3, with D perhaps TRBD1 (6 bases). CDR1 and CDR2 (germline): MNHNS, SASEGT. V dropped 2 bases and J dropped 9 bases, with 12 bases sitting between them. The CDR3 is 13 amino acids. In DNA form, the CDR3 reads TGTGCCAGCAGTGAAAGTCAGGGGTCAACGCAGTATTTT. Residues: CASSESQGSTQYF.